Below, 19 T cell receptor beta chains from the same sample are listed, as sequenced in a study of CD8 T cells in ankylosing spondylitis. TCRdb re-called the 5' RACE reads with MiXCR, one entry per CDR3 protein. In the table there are about 220,000 distinct CDR3 sequences, 5.5% to 7.5% of which are singletons. Study-level results: Among TCR beta sequences, a motif of several highly homologous variants appeared characteristic of ankylosing spondylitis blood.

For these TCRs, the target antigens are not known. What was sequenced was blood, either unsorted or a sorted T cell fraction (not recorded which). The source of these receptors is a male donor with ankylosing spondylitis.

The V call is TRBV6-5, the J call TRBJ2-1, with 7 bases fitting TRBD1. CDR1 and CDR2 from the germline V gene are MNHEY and SVGAGI. The V segment lost 0 bases and the J segment 12 bases; nucleotides outside the gene matches: 14. The CDR3 runs to 16 residues. The CDR3 coding sequence is TGTGCCAGCAGTTACTCCCGCCGGGACAGCTCCCTCTGGCAGTTCTTC. It yields the protein CASSYSRRDSSLWQFF.

The gene calls are TRBV28 and TRBJ2-1; 12 bases match TRBD2. J gave up 7 bases and V 7 bases, and 17 bases lay outside the gene matches. Germline lookup yields CDR1 MDHEN and CDR2 SYDVKM. This CDR3 has 18 amino acids. The CDR3 loop reads CASNLAGGPLLSRNEQFF. As DNA, the CDR3 is TGTGCCAGCAACCTAGCGGGAGGGCCCCTACTCTCCCGGAATGAGCAGTTCTTC.

The V gene is TRBV7-2, the J gene TRBJ2-5; the D call may be TRBD1 or TRBD2 (7 bases each). Trimming pared 1 base from V and 4 bases from J, leaving 16 bases between. The CDR3 is 16 amino acids. Germline-derived CDR1 and CDR2 are SGHTA and FQGNSA. The CDR3, as DNA: TGTGCCAGCAGCTTAGGACTCAGGGGGAGGGGAGAGACCCAGTACTTC. Protein: CASSLGLRGRGETQYF.

This clonotype came up many times. The chain carries TRBV6-1 and TRBJ1-1, with TRBD1 as a possible D gene (6 bases). CDR1 is MNHNS, CDR2 SASEGT, per germline. V was shortened by 7 bases and J by 1 base, with 10 bases between the two germline ends. There are 13 residues in the CDR3. This CDR3 is CASTPDRNTEAFF. The CDR3 DNA follows: TGTGCCAGCACTCCGGACAGGAACACTGAAGCTTTCTTT.

The sample holds many counts of this clonotype. The chain uses TRBV5-1 and TRBJ2-7, with TRBD1 matching 7 bases. The CDR3 loop spans 14 amino acids. The germline V gene has CDR1 SGHRS and CDR2 YFSETQ. V trimming: 3 bases; J trimming: 3 bases; junction bases outside the gene matches: 6. The CDR3 loop is CASSSTGDRYEQYF. The CDR3 DNA reads TGCGCCAGCAGCTCAACAGGGGATCGCTACGAGCAGTACTTC.

This rearrangement joins TRBV25-1 to TRBJ2-7, with a tentative D call TRBD1 (5 bases). Trimming stripped 8 bases from V and 3 bases from J, with 11 bases between. The CDR3 is 12 amino acids. The V gene's germline CDR1 is MGHDK and CDR2 SYGVNS. The CDR3 region is CASQGRDYEQYF. CDR3 coding DNA: TGTGCCAGCCAAGGCAGGGACTACGAGCAGTACTTC.

This clonotype has just a few counts. This chain uses TRBV20-1 with TRBJ1-2; unclear D gene. CDR3 length: 10 amino acids. Trimming pared 1 base from V and 8 bases from J, leaving 5 bases between. Germline CDR1 and CDR2: DFQATT and SNEGSKA (reference sequence). For the CDR3, the DNA is TGCAGTGCTAGAGGAGCCGGCTACACCTTC. Translated, it gives CSARGAGYTF.

This clonotype was observed a handful of times. The V call is TRBV19, the J call TRBJ2-7; 7 bases line up with TRBD1. V lost 2 bases to trimming and J lost 5 bases; unmatched junction nucleotides: 9. Per germline, CDR1 LNHDA and CDR2 SQIVND (reference sequence). This CDR3 contains 15 residues. The CDR3, as DNA: TGTGCCAGTAGTATACTGGGGGACAGCCGGGACGAGCAGTACTTC. The encoded protein is CASSILGDSRDEQYF.

This clonotype was recorded a few times. The rearrangement joins TRBV13 to TRBJ2-6; D is perhaps TRBD1 or TRBD2 (5 bases each). Germline CDR1 is PRHDT and CDR2 is FYEKMQ (reference sequence). This CDR3 has 18 amino acids. V was pared by 7 bases and J by 4 bases, with 23 bases between. The CDR3 reads CASMSNWLGVSGANVLTF. CDR3 coding DNA: TGTGCCAGCATGAGTAATTGGCTGGGGGTCTCCGGGGCCAACGTCCTGACTTTC.

The chain links TRBV10-3 to TRBJ1-1; D is perhaps TRBD1 (5 bases). Germline V gene sequence: CDR1 ENHRY, CDR2 SYGVKD. The V and J ends lost 0 bases and 1 base respectively, with 12 bases between them. The CDR3 consists of 16 residues. As DNA, the CDR3 is TGTGCCATCAGTGAGTCCGGGGCAGGGAGGAACACTGAAGCTTTCTTT. Protein product: CAISESGAGRNTEAFF.

Many counts were recorded for this clonotype. The CDR3 DNA is TGTGCCAGCAGTTTTGCCTCCCAGGGAAAACTGTTTTTT. Translating it yields CASSFASQGKLFF. The chain is built from TRBV12-3 or TRBV12-4 and TRBJ1-4; D perhaps matches TRBD1 (5 bases). The germline V and J ends were trimmed by 3 bases and 10 bases, with 12 bases remaining between them. This CDR3 has 13 amino acids.

This clonotype turned up a few times. V usage is TRBV7-8 and J usage is TRBJ2-4, with a possible D match to TRBD1 (7 bases). Trimming took 5 bases from V and 0 from J, leaving 14 bases between them. This CDR3 region has 16 residues. Germline lookup yields CDR1 SGHVS and CDR2 FQNEAQ. CDR3 DNA sequence: TGTGCCAGCAGCCCAGGGGGGAATATAGCCAAAAACATTCAGTACTTC. Amino acids: CASSPGGNIAKNIQYF. The variable domain in full, completed from reference TRBV7-8 and TRBJ2-4, reads GAGVSQSPRYKVAKRGQDVALRCDPISGHVSLFWYQQALGQGPEFLTYFQNEAQLDKSGLPSDRFFAERPEGSVSTLKIQRTQQEDSAVYLCASSPGGNIAKNIQYFGAGTRLSVL.

This clonotype came up a few times. The chain links TRBV6-5 to TRBJ2-2; D is unclear. Germline V gene data show CDR1 as MNHEY and CDR2 as SVGAGI. The CDR3 has 15 residues. The germline V and J ends were trimmed by 0 bases and 3 bases, with 8 bases remaining between them. CDR3 sequence: CASSYSTPYTGELFF. The CDR3 DNA sequence: TGTGCCAGCAGTTACTCTACTCCCTACACCGGGGAGCTGTTTTTT.

This clonotype was detected many times. V is TRBV20-1 and J is TRBJ2-7; D unresolved. In germline, CDR1 is DFQATT, CDR2 SNEGSKA (reference sequence). The V end was cut by 0 bases, the J end by 2 bases, with 8 bases between. This CDR3 has 13 amino acids. The CDR3 loop reads CSARDRLAYEQYF. DNA for the CDR3: TGCAGTGCTAGAGATAGATTAGCCTACGAGCAGTACTTC.

For the CDR3, the DNA is TGTGCCAGCTGGGGCAGATTCTACGAGCAGTACTTC. It yields the protein CASWGRFYEQYF. This chain connects TRBV6-2 or TRBV6-3 to TRBJ2-7; D is perhaps TRBD1 (5 bases). The CDR3 covers 12 residues. V was shortened by 8 bases and J by 3 bases, with 11 bases between the two germline ends. CDR1 is MNHEY and CDR2 is SVGEGT in the germline V gene.

This chain uses TRBV7-2 with TRBJ2-2, with TRBD1 matching 11 bases. With 4 bases clipped from V and 6 bases from J, the junction kept 4 bases outside the gene matches. The length of the CDR3 is 15 residues. Germline loops: CDR1 SGHTA, CDR2 FQGNSA. The CDR3 DNA sequence: TGTGCCAGCAGCTCGCCGGGACAGGGGGCCGGGGAGCTGTTTTTT. This gives the protein CASSSPGQGAGELFF.

This clonotype was observed at least ten times. The chain uses TRBV21-1 and TRBJ1-4; TRBD1 is the table's D call, not checked against the DNA. TRBV21-1 is a known pseudogene. The CDR3 runs 16 residues. CDR3 residues: CASSASDRGRTHGLFF. The CDR3 coding sequence is TGTGCCAGCAGCGCTAGCGACAGGGGACGGACCCACGGGCTGTTTTTT.

In its sample, this clonotype was seen many times. This rearrangement joins TRBV4-3 to TRBJ1-6, with 7 positions matching TRBD1. Per the germline V gene, CDR1 is LGHNA and CDR2 is YSLEER. CDR3 length equals 16 residues. Germline trimming cut 1 base from V and 8 bases from J; bases unmatched to any gene: 8. DNA for the CDR3: TGCGCCAGCAGCCAAGGAAGGACGACAGGGTATTCACCCCTCCACTTT. As protein: CASSQGRTTGYSPLHF.

Concerning this clonotype itself: A much larger clone sits a single nucleotide away, making a read error possible. The chain employs TRBV6-2 or TRBV6-3 and TRBJ1-5, with D perhaps TRBD1 (5 bases). The DNA end lines up better with TRBJ2-3; the J call may be wrong. Germline V gives CDR1 MNHEY, CDR2 SVGEGT. CDR3 length: 14 amino acids. DNA of the CDR3: TGTGCCAGCAGTTACACCAGGGCTGAACAGCCCCAGTATTTT. It yields the protein CASSYTRAEQPQYF.